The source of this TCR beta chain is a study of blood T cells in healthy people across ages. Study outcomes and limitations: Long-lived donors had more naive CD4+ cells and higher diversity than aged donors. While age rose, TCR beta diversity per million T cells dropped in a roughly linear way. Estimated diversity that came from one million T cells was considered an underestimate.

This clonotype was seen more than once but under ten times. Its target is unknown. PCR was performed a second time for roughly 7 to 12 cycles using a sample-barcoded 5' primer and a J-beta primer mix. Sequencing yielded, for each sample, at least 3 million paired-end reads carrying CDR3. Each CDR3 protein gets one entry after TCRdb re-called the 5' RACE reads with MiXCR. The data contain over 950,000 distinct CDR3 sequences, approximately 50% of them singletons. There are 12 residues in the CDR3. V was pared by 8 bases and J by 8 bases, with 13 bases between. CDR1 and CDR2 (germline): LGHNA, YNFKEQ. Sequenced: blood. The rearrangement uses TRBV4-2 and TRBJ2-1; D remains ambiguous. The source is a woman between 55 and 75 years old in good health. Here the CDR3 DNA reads TGTGCCAGCGGACCCTTTCCCTATGAGCAGTTCTTC. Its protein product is CASGPFPYEQFF.